Following are 30 T cell receptor beta chains from one sample sequenced in a study of OX40 agonist ivuxolimab in advanced cancers. Method: immunoSEQ multiplex PCR; TCRdb's copy keeps in-frame clones and lacks some. The sample consists of 65,000 to 90,000 clones, about 82% of them appearing once. Specimen: CD4+ or CD8+ T cells sorted from blood, collected in a trial of the OX40 agonist ivuxolimab. The receptors shown here come from an adult with an advanced solid tumor such as melanoma, head and neck, liver or kidney cancer.

This chain connects TRBV18 to TRBJ2-7; the D gene could be TRBD1 or TRBD2 (5 bases each). Germline loops: CDR1 KGHSH, CDR2 LQKENI. The ends were cut back, 3 bases at V and 3 bases at J, with 18 bases in the middle. This CDR3 region has 16 residues. This CDR3 reads CASSPPSWDPDYEQYF. The CDR3 region has the DNA TGTGCCAGCTCACCTCCGTCATGGGACCCAGACTACGAGCAGTACTTC.

The chain uses TRBV30 and TRBJ2-5; D may match TRBD1 or TRBD2 (5 bases each). This CDR3 has 13 residues. Germline V gene sequence: CDR1 GTSNPN, CDR2 SVGIG (reference sequence). The V gene lost 4 bases and the J gene lost 1 base, with 10 bases spanning the gap. The CDR3 sequence: CAWNRGLQETQYF. In DNA, the CDR3 is TGTGCCTGGAACCGGGGCCTCCAAGAGACCCAGTACTTC.

The chain uses TRBV6-7 and TRBJ2-5, with D maybe TRBD2 (6 bases). TRBV6-7 is an open reading frame, and its role is uncertain. CDR3 length equals 17 residues. Trimming removed 6 bases at V and 5 bases at J, with 25 bases between. The CDR3: CASSRPGWGDRGETQYF. CDR3 coding DNA: TGTGCCAGCAGCCGCCCGGGGTGGGGGGATCGTGGGGAGACCCAGTACTTC.

J is TRBJ2-3 and V is TRBV9; no firm D call. Germline CDR1 SGDLS, CDR2 YYNGEE. The CDR3 extends over 15 amino acids. V was trimmed by 1 base and J by 1 base, leaving 10 bases between them. CDR3 region: CASSVRSVGTDTQYF. CDR3 nucleotide sequence: TGTGCCAGCAGCGTAAGGTCAGTGGGCACAGATACGCAGTATTTT.

The chain has TRBV7-9 and TRBJ2-7, with D perhaps assigned TRBD1 or TRBD2 (7 bases each). V was clipped by 3 bases and J by 7 bases, with 22 bases between them. The CDR3 is made up of 16 amino acids. Germline V lookup: CDR1 SEHNR, CDR2 FQNEAQ (reference sequence). The CDR3 DNA follows: TGTGCCAGCAGCTTGGGAGGGACAGACCTTTCCTGGGAGCAGTACTTC. It yields the protein CASSLGGTDLSWEQYF.

The V gene is TRBV7-9, the J gene TRBJ1-2; D gene uncertain. V lost 1 base, J lost 5 bases, and 8 bases lay in between. The CDR3 length is 13 residues. Germline-derived CDR1 and CDR2 are SEHNR and FQNEAQ (reference sequence). In DNA, the CDR3 is TGTGCCAGCAGCTTAGACACTCTATATGGCTACACCTTC. Residues: CASSLDTLYGYTF.

The chain has TRBV19 and TRBJ1-1; weak D call: TRBD1 (6 bases). The CDR3 has 14 residues. Deletions cut 3 bases from V and 6 bases from J, with 14 bases between. CDR1 is LNHDA, CDR2 SQIVND, per germline (reference sequence). CDR3 nucleotide sequence: TGTGCCAGTAGTATCAGGGGCCGGTTGGCTGAAGCTTTCTTT. The encoded protein is CASSIRGRLAEAFF.

This chain uses TRBV6-1 with TRBJ2-2; D is undetermined. Per germline, CDR1 MNHNS and CDR2 SASEGT. Deletions cut 4 bases from V and 5 bases from J, with 14 bases between. This CDR3 is built from 15 residues. The CDR3 coding sequence is TGTGCCAGCAGTGTCACATGGGAAAGGACCGGGGAGCTGTTTTTT. It is translated as CASSVTWERTGELFF.

This clone was recorded only once. The gene calls are TRBV2 and TRBJ1-1, with D hard to call. V lost 4 bases and J lost 8, with 5 bases in between. In germline, CDR1 is SNHLY, CDR2 FYNNEI. This CDR3 contains 10 residues. CDR3 amino acids: CASSAYEAFF. DNA of the CDR3: TGTGCCAGCAGTGCTTACGAAGCTTTCTTT. The complete variable domain, with remaining parts taken from reference TRBV2 and TRBJ1-1, reads EPEVTQTPSHQVTQMGQEVILRCVPISNHLYFYWYRQILGQKVEFLVSFYNNEISEKSEIFDDQFSVERPDGSNFTLKIRSTKLEDSAMYFCASSAYEAFFGQGTRLTVV.

The V gene is TRBV10-3, the J gene TRBJ2-7; a weak D match, TRBD1 (6 bases). The V gene's germline CDR1 is ENHRY and CDR2 SYGVKD. This CDR3 region has 13 residues. Trimming took 7 bases from V and 5 from J, leaving 15 bases between them. The CDR3 sequence: CAITAQGTDEQYF. CDR3 coding DNA: TGTGCCATCACCGCCCAGGGGACCGACGAGCAGTACTTC.

In this sample, this clone turned up once. The J gene is TRBJ1-5, the V gene TRBV28; D is undetermined. Germline values: CDR1 MDHEN, CDR2 SYDVKM. The CDR3 covers 13 residues. V gave up 7 bases and J gave up 3 bases, with 10 bases separating them. CDR3 loop: CASIGQLNQPQHF. Here the CDR3 DNA reads TGTGCCAGCATTGGGCAGCTCAATCAGCCCCAGCATTTT.

The rearrangement joins TRBV20-1 to TRBJ1-1; D possibly corresponds to TRBD1 (6 bases). V gave up 5 bases and J gave up 11 bases, with 15 bases separating them. The CDR3 is 11 residues long. Germline CDR1 is DFQATT and CDR2 is SNEGSKA (reference sequence). The DNA of the CDR3 is TGCAGTGCTCCAGGACAGTCGGTGGCTTTCTTT. Its protein product is CSAPGQSVAFF.

The rearrangement links TRBV18 to TRBJ2-7; D not resolved. Per the germline V gene, CDR1 is KGHSH and CDR2 is LQKENI. The CDR3 is 14 amino acids. Trimming took 11 bases from V and 5 from J, leaving 22 bases between them. The CDR3 spells CASGQGNNRNEQYF. DNA for the CDR3: TGTGCCTCCGGGCAAGGGAATAATCGTAACGAGCAGTACTTC.

The rearrangement links TRBV9 to TRBJ2-3; D is unclear. V was clipped by 0 bases and J by 10 bases, with 15 bases between them. Germline V gene data show CDR1 as SGDLS and CDR2 as YYNGEE. The CDR3 spans 14 residues. The CDR3 reads CASSVVNTPKAQYF. The CDR3 nucleotides are TGTGCCAGCAGCGTAGTCAATACTCCCAAGGCGCAGTATTTT.

This clone was seen a handful of times. This sequence joins TRBV5-1 and TRBJ2-7, with TRBD1 matching over 10 bases. J was trimmed by 5 bases and V by 4 bases; bases with no gene match: 9. The CDR3 is 15 residues long. Looked up from germline, CDR1 is SGHRS and CDR2 is YFSETQ. CDR3 sequence: CASSAGSGTGDEQYF. The CDR3 DNA reads as TGCGCCAGCAGCGCGGGCTCCGGGACAGGGGACGAGCAGTACTTC.

V and J are TRBV5-8 and TRBJ2-1; D is perhaps TRBD1 (7 bases). The V end was cut by 9 bases, the J end by 0 bases, with 13 bases between. Germline assignment: CDR1 SGHTS and CDR2 YDEGEE. The CDR3 is 14 residues long. CDR3 residues: CATQGGSSYNEQFF. CDR3 nucleotide sequence: TGTGCCACCCAGGGGGGTAGCTCCTACAATGAGCAGTTCTTC.

The chain joins TRBV19 to TRBJ1-2, with 9 nucleotides matching TRBD1. CDR1 is LNHDA, CDR2 SQIVND, per germline (reference sequence). Trimming cost V 7 bases and J 2 bases; bases outside gene matches: 8. The CDR3 is 15 amino acids. The CDR3 nucleotides read TGTGCCAGTACCCCAGGGGGACAGGGCAACTATGGCTACACCTTC. Protein sequence: CASTPGGQGNYGYTF.

The chain links TRBV4-3 to TRBJ1-2; D gene ambiguous. The CDR3 consists of 13 residues. Germline V CDR1 and CDR2: LGHNA, YSLEER. Trimming shortened V by 6 bases and J by 8 bases, and 16 bases separated the two germline ends. The CDR3 spells CASRSDPLGGYTF. As DNA, the CDR3 is TGCGCCAGCAGGTCAGATCCCTTGGGAGGCTACACCTTC.

The chain uses TRBV21-1 and TRBJ2-7; the table's D call, TRBD1, has no DNA check behind it. TRBV21-1 constitutes a pseudogene. The CDR3 contains 19 residues. Here the CDR3 reads CASSKRGQGPRDYDYEQYF. The CDR3 coding sequence is TGTGCCAGCAGCAAGAGGGGACAGGGCCCGAGAGACTACGATTATGAGCAGTACTTC.

The chain has TRBV7-2 and TRBJ2-7; a weak D match, TRBD2 (6 bases). Trimming shortened V by 2 bases and J by 2 bases, and 13 bases separated the two germline ends. CDR3 length: 15 residues. Germline CDR1 and CDR2: SGHTA and FQGNSA. CDR3 amino acids: CASSLSGVGPYEQYF. The CDR3 bases are TGTGCCAGCAGCTTATCGGGGGTAGGGCCCTACGAGCAGTACTTC.

The CDR3 loop is CASSWDGSYNEQFF. Here the CDR3 DNA reads TGTGCCAGCAGCTGGGATGGTTCCTACAATGAGCAGTTCTTC. The gene calls are TRBV7-8 and TRBJ2-1; D call uncertain. V was cut by 4 bases and J by 1 base, with 8 bases left in between. Germline loops: CDR1 SGHVS, CDR2 FQNEAQ. The CDR3 spans 14 residues.

The rearrangement uses TRBV7-3 and TRBJ2-1; D may correspond to TRBD1 or TRBD2 (6 bases each). The CDR3 loop spans 15 amino acids. The germline V gene encodes CDR1 SGHTA and CDR2 FQGTGA. V was trimmed by 3 bases and J by 3 bases, leaving 12 bases between them. CDR3 region: CASSLGGGGYNEQFF. The CDR3 DNA reads TGTGCCAGCAGCTTGGGCGGAGGGGGCTACAATGAGCAGTTCTTC.

The rearrangement links TRBV29-1 to TRBJ1-4, with 7 bases identical to TRBD1. Germline V gene lookup returns CDR1 SQVTM and CDR2 ANQGSEA. Trimming cost V 4 bases and J 7 bases; bases outside gene matches: 21. CDR3 length: 18 residues. Written as DNA, the CDR3 is TGCAGCGTTGTGGGGGACAGATCAAGGTACCACGGGGTTGAAAAACTGTTTTTT. Protein product: CSVVGDRSRYHGVEKLFF.

The chain couples TRBV18 to TRBJ2-2, with TRBD2 matching over 11 bases. V trimming: 3 bases; J trimming: 2 bases; junction bases outside the gene matches: 2. There are 16 residues in the CDR3. Germline lookup yields CDR1 KGHSH and CDR2 LQKENI. CDR3 in amino acids: CASSPTSGVNTGELFF. In DNA, the CDR3 is TGTGCCAGCTCACCGACTAGCGGGGTTAACACCGGGGAGCTGTTTTTT.

The chain joins TRBV27 to TRBJ1-1; the match to TRBD1 covers 8 bases. Germline trimming cut 7 bases from V and 6 bases from J; bases unmatched to any gene: 19. Germline CDR1 reads MNHEY; CDR2 reads SMNVEV (reference sequence). The CDR3 has 17 residues. CDR3 region: CASKKSLGQGNGPEAFF. CDR3 bases: TGTGCCAGCAAGAAATCGCTCGGACAGGGTAATGGTCCTGAAGCTTTCTTT.

The V gene is TRBV7-9, the J gene TRBJ1-2, with TRBD1 matching over 9 bases. Per germline, CDR1 SEHNR and CDR2 FQNEAQ (reference sequence). Trimming took 5 bases from V and 3 from J; bases not matched to a gene: 7. The CDR3 is made up of 15 amino acids. CDR3 bases: TGTGCCAGCAGCAAACGGGACAGGGAATACTATGGCTACACCTTC. Its protein product is CASSKRDREYYGYTF.

This rearrangement joins TRBV30 to TRBJ1-2; TRBD1 agrees at 7 bases. V dropped 3 bases and J dropped 2; count of bases not matched to a gene: 6. CDR3 length equals 14 residues. In germline, CDR1 is GTSNPN, CDR2 SVGIG (reference sequence). In nucleotides, the CDR3 is TGTGCCTGGAGGAGGGACAGAGTGAACTATGGCTACACCTTC. Translating it yields CAWRRDRVNYGYTF.

The V gene is TRBV23-1, the J gene TRBJ1-6; a weak D match, TRBD1 (5 bases). TRBV23-1 is an ORF for which the function is uncertain. The CDR3 has 19 amino acids. The V gene lost 2 bases and the J gene lost 5 bases, with 22 bases spanning the gap. DNA of the CDR3: TGCGCCAGCAGTCAAGAGGGACGGGAAGTGGGACTTAATAATTCACCCCTCCACTTT. This sequence encodes CASSQEGREVGLNNSPLHF.

This clone has only one observation. The chain recombines TRBV25-1 with TRBJ2-6; weak D call: TRBD1 (6 bases). Per germline, CDR1 MGHDK and CDR2 SYGVNS. The V and J ends lost 2 bases and 0 bases respectively, with 14 bases between them. This CDR3 contains 18 residues. Here the CDR3 reads CASSEPQQGYSGANVLTF. CDR3 nucleotide sequence: TGTGCCAGCAGTGAACCCCAGCAGGGGTACTCTGGGGCCAACGTCCTGACTTTC.

J is TRBJ2-3 and V is TRBV19; 8 positions match TRBD2. Germline CDR1 is LNHDA and CDR2 is SQIVND (reference sequence). The ends lost 8 bases at V and 4 bases at J; junction bases unmatched: 2. The CDR3 length is 12 residues. This CDR3 is CASRGGSDTQYF. In nucleotides, the CDR3 is TGTGCCAGTCGGGGGGGCTCAGATACGCAGTATTTT.